This is a list of T cell receptor beta chains from one sample in a study of blood T cell repertoires in COVID-19. The assay was immunoSEQ multiplex PCR, and TCRdb's table has in-frame clones only and misses some. The data contain some 90,000 clones, roughly 85% of them singletons. Sequencing was performed on peripheral blood. The receptors originated from a human donor in a cohort sampled during active COVID-19. Both conserved end residues are part of each CDR3. The D gene is left open where the match is weak. Clone size, where shown, is once, few, many, or a class for clones that have expanded.

v_gene: TRBV9; d_gene: .; j_gene: TRBJ1-1; abundance: .; CDR3nt: TGTGCCAGCAGCGTAGTTGATGACGCGGACACTGAAGCTTTCTTT; CDR3aa: CASSVVDDADTEAFF
v_gene: TRBV28; d_gene: TRBD2; j_gene: TRBJ2-4; abundance: .; CDR3nt: TGTGCCAGCGGGGAGGGGTCAGCCAAAAACATTCAGTACTTC; CDR3aa: CASGEGSAKNIQYF
v_gene: TRBV29-1; d_gene: TRBD2; j_gene: TRBJ2-3; abundance: .; CDR3nt: TGCAGCGTTGAAGCCCTAGCGGGAGGCCCAGATACGCAGTATTTT; CDR3aa: CSVEALAGGPDTQYF
v_gene: TRBV5-1; d_gene: .; j_gene: TRBJ2-5; abundance: .; CDR3nt: TGCGCCAGCAGTTGGGACTCGGAGACCCAGTACTTC; CDR3aa: CASSWDSETQYF
v_gene: TRBV2; d_gene: TRBD2; j_gene: TRBJ2-2; abundance: few; CDR3nt: TGTGCCAGCAGGGGGACTAGCGGCACCGGGGAGCTGTTTTTT; CDR3aa: CASRGTSGTGELFF
v_gene: TRBV5-1; d_gene: TRBD1; j_gene: TRBJ2-1; abundance: few; CDR3nt: TGCGCCAGCCGGCGGGACAGGGGTATCGGGGAGCAGTTCTTC; CDR3aa: CASRRDRGIGEQFF
v_gene: TRBV5-4; d_gene: TRBD1; j_gene: TRBJ2-4; abundance: .; CDR3nt: TGTGCCAGCAGCTTGCCACAGGGGAACATTCAGTACTTC; CDR3aa: CASSLPQGNIQYF
v_gene: TRBV4-3; d_gene: TRBD1; j_gene: TRBJ1-4; abundance: .; CDR3nt: TGCGCCAGCAGCCAAGTAGTAGCAGGGGGCGAGGGTAATGAAAAACTGTTTTTT; CDR3aa: CASSQVVAGGEGNEKLFF
v_gene: TRBV19; d_gene: .; j_gene: TRBJ1-4; abundance: .; CDR3nt: TGTGCCAGTAGTACGCTCTCTAAACAGGATGAAAAACTGTTTTTT; CDR3aa: CASSTLSKQDEKLFF
v_gene: TRBV9; d_gene: TRBD2; j_gene: TRBJ2-2; abundance: .; CDR3nt: TGTGCCAGCAGCGTAGGCGCGGGGGGAGGCACCGGGGAGCTGTTTTTT; CDR3aa: CASSVGAGGGTGELFF
v_gene: TRBV30; d_gene: TRBD1; j_gene: TRBJ2-3; abundance: .; CDR3nt: TGTGCCTGGAGGTCGGGACAGGGGACGGGCGCAGATACGCAGTATTTT; CDR3aa: CAWRSGQGTGADTQYF
v_gene: TRBV28; d_gene: .; j_gene: TRBJ1-1; abundance: .; CDR3nt: TGTGCCAGCAGTTTTAATTCGGCAGGTCTGAACACTGAAGCTTTCTTT; CDR3aa: CASSFNSAGLNTEAFF
v_gene: TRBV2; d_gene: .; j_gene: TRBJ1-2; abundance: .; CDR3nt: TGTGCCAGCAGTGAAGGGAGCGGGGCGGACTATGGCTACACCTTC; CDR3aa: CASSEGSGADYGYTF
v_gene: TRBV6-2/TRBV6-3; d_gene: TRBD1; j_gene: TRBJ1-5; abundance: few; CDR3nt: TGTGCCAGCAGTTACATGGACAGGGTATACATGGACAATCAGCCCCAGCATTTT; CDR3aa: CASSYMDRVYMDNQPQHF
v_gene: TRBV11-2; d_gene: TRBD2; j_gene: TRBJ2-2; abundance: few; CDR3nt: TGTGCCAGCAGCTTATACCGTAGACCCGGACTAGCGTTTGCCGGGGAGCTGTTTTTT; CDR3aa: CASSLYRRPGLAFAGELFF
v_gene: TRBV9; d_gene: .; j_gene: TRBJ1-1; abundance: .; CDR3nt: TGTGCCAGCAGCGTAGCTGGGGCGTTGAACACTGAAGCTTTCTTT; CDR3aa: CASSVAGALNTEAFF
v_gene: TRBV9; d_gene: .; j_gene: TRBJ1-2; abundance: .; CDR3nt: TGTGCCAGCAGCGTAGATGGTGCAGGGGCTGACTATGGCTACACCTTC; CDR3aa: CASSVDGAGADYGYTF
v_gene: TRBV28; d_gene: .; j_gene: TRBJ1-1; abundance: few; CDR3nt: TGTGCCAGCAACGGACAGCCCACCACTCTCGCTGAAGCTTTCTTT; CDR3aa: CASNGQPTTLAEAFF
v_gene: TRBV5-1; d_gene: TRBD1; j_gene: TRBJ2-1; abundance: .; CDR3nt: TGCGCCAGCAGCTTGGAGTGGACAGGAAAAAACAATGAGCAGTTCTTC; CDR3aa: CASSLEWTGKNNEQFF
v_gene: TRBV3-1/TRBV3-2; d_gene: TRBD1; j_gene: TRBJ1-2; abundance: .; CDR3nt: TGTGCCAGCAGCCAAGCAGGGGGCTATGGCTACACCTTC; CDR3aa: CASSQAGGYGYTF
v_gene: TRBV7-3; d_gene: TRBD1; j_gene: TRBJ2-2; abundance: .; CDR3nt: TGTGCCAGCAGCTTAGGGACAGTGGGCACCGGGGAGCTGTTTTTT; CDR3aa: CASSLGTVGTGELFF
v_gene: TRBV5-4; d_gene: TRBD1; j_gene: TRBJ2-3; abundance: .; CDR3nt: TGTGCCAGCAGTTTGGGACAGGGGTCAGATACGCAGTATTTT; CDR3aa: CASSLGQGSDTQYF
v_gene: TRBV5-1; d_gene: .; j_gene: TRBJ1-2; abundance: .; CDR3nt: TGCGCCAGCAGCTTGGGACAGGATGGCTACACCTTC; CDR3aa: CASSLGQDGYTF
v_gene: TRBV19; d_gene: .; j_gene: TRBJ2-7; abundance: .; CDR3nt: TGTGCCAGTAGTATGATTCAGGGGCCGGAATACGAGCAGTACTTC; CDR3aa: CASSMIQGPEYEQYF
v_gene: TRBV28; d_gene: TRBD2; j_gene: TRBJ2-3; abundance: .; CDR3nt: TGTGCCAGCAGTTTGGGGCTAGCGGGAGGGGTCACAGATACGCAGTATTTT; CDR3aa: CASSLGLAGGVTDTQYF
v_gene: TRBV30; d_gene: TRBD1; j_gene: TRBJ1-1; abundance: .; CDR3nt: TGTGCCTGGAGTGTACTGGACAGGGGGCAAACTGAAGCTTTCTTT; CDR3aa: CAWSVLDRGQTEAFF
v_gene: TRBV5-1; d_gene: .; j_gene: TRBJ2-5; abundance: .; CDR3nt: TGCGCCAGCAGCCAGAACCAAGAGACCCAGTACTTC; CDR3aa: CASSQNQETQYF
v_gene: TRBV6-4; d_gene: TRBD2; j_gene: TRBJ2-1; abundance: .; CDR3nt: TGTGCCAGCAGTGTTTCTAGCGGGGGCGCCACCTCCACTAATGAGCAGTTCTTC; CDR3aa: CASSVSSGGATSTNEQFF
v_gene: TRBV11-2; d_gene: TRBD1; j_gene: TRBJ2-7; abundance: .; CDR3nt: TGTGCCAGCAGCTGGACAGGGGGCGCGACCTACGAGCAGTACTTC; CDR3aa: CASSWTGGATYEQYF
v_gene: TRBV18; d_gene: TRBD2; j_gene: TRBJ2-4; abundance: once; CDR3nt: TGTGCCAGCTCCCAACTAGCGGGGGCCGAAAACATTCAGTACTTC; CDR3aa: CASSQLAGAENIQYF
v_gene: TRBV11-1; d_gene: .; j_gene: TRBJ2-1; abundance: .; CDR3nt: TGTGCCAGCAGCTTAGACATGGAGGTCAGAGAGCAGTTCTTC; CDR3aa: CASSLDMEVREQFF
v_gene: TRBV7-9; d_gene: TRBD1; j_gene: TRBJ2-3; abundance: .; CDR3nt: TGTGCCAGCAGCTTAGGACGACAGGGGTCCACAGATACGCAGTATTTT; CDR3aa: CASSLGRQGSTDTQYF
v_gene: TRBV6-5; d_gene: TRBD1; j_gene: TRBJ2-5; abundance: .; CDR3nt: TGTGCCAGCAGTTACTCGAACACAGGGGGCGGAGAGACCCAGTACTTC; CDR3aa: CASSYSNTGGGETQYF
v_gene: TRBV24-1; d_gene: .; j_gene: TRBJ2-3; abundance: .; CDR3nt: TGTGCCACCAGTGAGGTGGCCTTTACGACGCAGTATTTT; CDR3aa: CATSEVAFTTQYF
v_gene: TRBV28; d_gene: TRBD2; j_gene: TRBJ2-1; abundance: once; CDR3nt: TGTGCCAGCAGTCCCCCCCCGGGGGTAGCGGGAGGGCCGGGTGAGCAGTTCTTC; CDR3aa: CASSPPPGVAGGPGEQFF
v_gene: TRBV2; d_gene: .; j_gene: TRBJ2-7; abundance: once; CDR3nt: TGTGCCAGCAGACAGGGTGGGTACGAGCAGTACTTC; CDR3aa: CASRQGGYEQYF
v_gene: TRBV2; d_gene: .; j_gene: TRBJ2-7; abundance: .; CDR3nt: TGTGCCAGCACCAAGGACAATCTTCCCTACGAGCAGTACTTC; CDR3aa: CASTKDNLPYEQYF
v_gene: TRBV10-3; d_gene: .; j_gene: TRBJ1-4; abundance: .; CDR3nt: TGTGCCATCAGTGAGGCCCAGACAGGCTCAACTAATGAAAAACTGTTTTTT; CDR3aa: CAISEAQTGSTNEKLFF
v_gene: TRBV3-1/TRBV3-2; d_gene: .; j_gene: TRBJ2-5; abundance: .; CDR3nt: TGTGCCAGCAGCCAGCGCACTGCGTACCAAGAGACCCAGTACTTC; CDR3aa: CASSQRTAYQETQYF
v_gene: TRBV5-1; d_gene: .; j_gene: TRBJ2-7; abundance: .; CDR3nt: TGCGCCAGCAGCTTGGACTTAAACTCCTACGAGCAGTACTTC; CDR3aa: CASSLDLNSYEQYF
v_gene: TRBV19; d_gene: .; j_gene: TRBJ1-5; abundance: .; CDR3nt: TGTGCCAGTAGTATCGGGGGTGGTGAGAATCAGCCCCAGCATTTT; CDR3aa: CASSIGGGENQPQHF
v_gene: TRBV5-4; d_gene: .; j_gene: TRBJ1-1; abundance: .; CDR3nt: TGTGCCAGCAGCCCCAAGGGGGGGCTTGCCGCGAACACTGAAGCTTTCTTT; CDR3aa: CASSPKGGLAANTEAFF
v_gene: TRBV29-1; d_gene: .; j_gene: TRBJ2-7; abundance: .; CDR3nt: TGCAGCGTTGAAGGCCTAGCGCCCTACGAGCAGTACTTC; CDR3aa: CSVEGLAPYEQYF
v_gene: TRBV19; d_gene: TRBD1; j_gene: TRBJ2-7; abundance: .; CDR3nt: TGTGCCAGTAGAGGACAGGGGGCCCATCGCTACGAGCAGTACTTC; CDR3aa: CASRGQGAHRYEQYF
v_gene: TRBV6-5; d_gene: TRBD1; j_gene: TRBJ1-2; abundance: .; CDR3nt: TGTGCCGTCGGGGACAGTAACTATGGCTACACCTTC; CDR3aa: CAVGDSNYGYTF
v_gene: TRBV19; d_gene: TRBD2; j_gene: TRBJ2-3; abundance: .; CDR3nt: TGTGCCAGTAGTAGGGGACTAGCGTCCCTCCCAGATACGCAGTATTTT; CDR3aa: CASSRGLASLPDTQYF
v_gene: TRBV7-2; d_gene: .; j_gene: TRBJ1-6; abundance: .; CDR3nt: TGTGCCAGCAGCTTAGGGGGAGCACCCCTCCACTTT; CDR3aa: CASSLGGAPLHF